These 25 T cell receptor beta chains share one sample of origin, sequenced in a study of blood T cells in healthy people across ages. Alongside a J-beta primer mix, a sample-barcoded 5' primer served in a second PCR lasting 7 to 11 cycles. TCRdb re-analysed the 5' RACE reads in MiXCR, keeping a single row per CDR3 protein. Here the sample spans some 890,000 distinct CDR3 sequences, 29% being singletons. These data are also associated with another study on T cells of mothers and their children.

The sequenced material came from blood. Every receptor here comes from a woman in her thirties or forties in good health.

The gene calls are TRBV12-3 or TRBV12-4 and TRBJ2-7; D is ambiguous. Trimming took 5 bases from V and 3 from J, leaving 11 bases between them. The CDR3 consists of 13 residues. Written as DNA, the CDR3 is TGTGCCAGCAGTGTAGGAATTCGCTACGAGCAGTACTTC. Translation: CASSVGIRYEQYF.

The chain has TRBV28 and TRBJ2-4; the D is unclear. The length of the CDR3 is 15 residues. The V gene lost 3 bases and the J gene lost 0 bases, with 9 bases spanning the gap. Germline V CDR1 and CDR2: MDHEN, SYDVKM. DNA of the CDR3: TGTGCCAGCAGTTTTCCCCAAATAGCCAAAAACATTCAGTACTTC. Protein sequence: CASSFPQIAKNIQYF.

In its sample, this clonotype was seen once. The chain employs TRBV20-1 and TRBJ2-3, with a possible D match to TRBD2 (6 bases). This CDR3 comprises 15 residues. Germline loops: CDR1 DFQATT, CDR2 SNEGSKA (reference sequence). Trimming took off 6 bases at V and 0 bases at J, with 16 bases between the two ends. The CDR3 spells CSARSPGGSTDTQYF. The CDR3 bases are TGCAGTGCCCGTTCGCCCGGGGGTAGCACAGATACGCAGTATTTT.

This clonotype showed up just once. The V and J genes are TRBV6-5 and TRBJ1-5, with 9 bases fitting TRBD1. CDR3 size: 15 residues. Germline CDR1 reads MNHEY; CDR2 reads SVGAGI. J lost 6 bases, V lost 6 bases, and 9 bases had no gene match. The CDR3 sequence is CASRLGTGLGQPQHF. Here the CDR3 DNA reads TGTGCCAGCAGACTAGGGACAGGGCTTGGTCAGCCCCAGCATTTT.

The chain recombines TRBV20-1 with TRBJ2-6; no clear D gene. The CDR3 is 14 residues long. The germline CDR1 and CDR2 sequences are DFQATT and SNEGSKA (reference sequence). The V and J ends lost 0 bases and 4 bases respectively, with 7 bases between them. The CDR3 coding sequence is TGCAGTGCTAGAGATCCCGCCGGGGCCAACGTCCTGACTTTC. Translation: CSARDPAGANVLTF.

A few counts support this clonotype. The V gene is TRBV5-1, the J gene TRBJ2-7, with TRBD1 identical over 7 bases. The germline V gene encodes CDR1 SGHRS and CDR2 YFSETQ. J lost 6 bases, V lost 3 bases, and 3 bases had no gene match. The CDR3 loop spans 12 amino acids. The CDR3 nucleotides are TGCGCCAGCAGCTGGGGGACAGCCGAGCAGTACTTC. Translated, it gives CASSWGTAEQYF.

This clonotype was seen many times. This rearrangement joins TRBV6-5 to TRBJ1-2; tentative D call: TRBD1 (5 bases). Germline loops: CDR1 MNHEY, CDR2 SVGAGI. The CDR3 contains 14 residues. Trimming shortened V by 6 bases and J by 2 bases, and 13 bases separated the two germline ends. The CDR3 sequence is CASRSSAGNYGYTF. In DNA, the CDR3 is TGTGCCAGCAGATCGTCGGCAGGGAACTATGGCTACACCTTC.

The chain joins TRBV7-9 to TRBJ1-2, with a possible D match to TRBD1 (5 bases). This CDR3 is 12 amino acids long. Germline-derived CDR1 and CDR2 are SEHNR and FQNEAQ (reference sequence). V lost 3 bases to trimming and J lost 7 bases, with 9 bases between them. CDR3 residues: CASSFRVLGYTF. CDR3 bases: TGTGCCAGCAGCTTCAGGGTTCTTGGCTACACCTTC.

The table lists this clonotype with many counts. The rearrangement links TRBV20-1 to TRBJ2-7; 7 bases map to TRBD1. Germline CDR1 DFQATT, CDR2 SNEGSKA (reference sequence). V was pared by 2 bases and J by 2 bases, with 0 bases of the junction left unmatched. CDR3 length: 12 residues. CDR3 in amino acids: CSARQGAYEQYF. CDR3 sequence (DNA): TGCAGTGCTAGACAGGGGGCCTACGAGCAGTACTTC.

This chain uses TRBV28 with TRBJ1-2, with 10 bases matching TRBD1. Germline V lookup: CDR1 MDHEN, CDR2 SYDVKM. Germline trimming cut 3 bases from V and 7 bases from J; bases unmatched to any gene: 11. The CDR3 has 16 residues. CDR3 protein: CASSFPQGQGRGGYTF. In DNA form, the CDR3 reads TGTGCCAGCAGTTTCCCACAGGGACAGGGGCGTGGTGGCTACACCTTC.

The chain uses TRBV30 and TRBJ2-1; D is ambiguous. The CDR3 sequence is 13 residues long. Germline CDR1 and CDR2: GTSNPN and SVGIG (reference sequence). V was clipped by 0 bases and J by 7 bases, with 10 bases between them. The DNA of the CDR3 is TGTGCCTGGAGTGTTGCGGAGAGAAATGAGCAGTTCTTC. Its translation: CAWSVAERNEQFF.

This clonotype was counted ten times or more. The V and J genes are TRBV11-2 and TRBJ2-5; 9 nucleotides match TRBD2. J gave up 1 base and V 10 bases, and 7 bases lay outside the gene matches. Per germline, CDR1 SGHAT and CDR2 FQNNGV. CDR3 length equals 14 residues. CDR3 in amino acids: CATDASGVQETQYF. As DNA, the CDR3 is TGTGCCACGGACGCTAGCGGGGTCCAAGAGACCCAGTACTTC. The full variable domain, completed using reference TRBV11-2 and TRBJ2-5, is EAGVAQSPRYKIIEKRQSVAFWCNPISGHATLYWYQQILGQGPKLLIQFQNNGVVDDSQLPKDRFSAERLKGVDSTLKIQPAKLEDSAVYLCATDASGVQETQYFGPGTRLLVL.

As to this clonotype: This may come from a read error, since a much larger clone is one base off. This chain uses TRBV11-2 with TRBJ2-1; D is possibly TRBD2 (5 bases). CDR1 is SGHAT and CDR2 is FQNNGV in the germline V gene. The CDR3 spans 13 residues. The CDR3 is CAGSLDPLRGQFF. CDR3 bases: TGTGCCGGCAGCTTAGATCCATTACGGGGGCAGTTCTTC.

This clonotype was counted between two and nine times. The J gene is TRBJ2-7, the V gene TRBV28; the D gene is possibly TRBD2 (7 bases). Trimming cost V 6 bases and J 6 bases, with 18 bases left between them. From germline, CDR1 is MDHEN and CDR2 SYDVKM. The CDR3 runs to 14 residues. The CDR3 bases are TGTGCCAGCAGGCGCTTCGGGGGGCGTCTCGAGCAGTACTTC. Its protein product is CASRRFGGRLEQYF. Full variable domain (rest looked up from reference TRBV28 and TRBJ2-7): DVKVTQSSRYLVKRTGEKVFLECVQDMDHENMFWYRQDPGLGLRLIYFSYDVKMKEKGDIPEGYSVSREKKERFSLILESASTNQTSMYLCASRRFGGRLEQYFGPGTRLTVT.

The CDR3 sequence is CASSIGSGTVTDTQYF. For the CDR3, the DNA is TGCGCCAGCAGCATCGGATCCGGGACGGTCACAGATACGCAGTATTTT. This chain uses TRBV5-1 with TRBJ2-3; the D call may be TRBD1 or TRBD2 (5 bases each). The V end was cut by 4 bases, the J end by 2 bases, with 17 bases between. The germline gives CDR1 SGHRS, CDR2 YFSETQ. The CDR3 sequence is 16 residues long.

This clonotype was recorded many times. CDR3 protein: CSVVRGAYGYTF. In DNA form, the CDR3 reads TGCAGCGTCGTCAGGGGGGCCTATGGCTACACCTTC. The rearrangement uses TRBV29-1 and TRBJ1-2; TRBD1 agrees at 7 bases. Looked up from germline, CDR1 is SQVTM and CDR2 is ANQGSEA. The CDR3 runs 12 residues. V gave up 6 bases and J gave up 4 bases; unmatched junction bases: 5.

Notes on this clonotype: Possible read error: a much larger clone is one base away. The chain couples TRBV7-8 to TRBJ1-4; the match to TRBD1 covers 7 bases. This CDR3 has 14 amino acids. Germline V gives CDR1 SGHVS, CDR2 FQNEAQ. The CDR3 reads CASSLGQGNEKRFF. For the CDR3, the DNA is TGTGCCAGCAGCTTAGGACAGGGTAATGAAAAACGGTTTTTT. Variable domain in full (rest from reference TRBV7-8 and TRBJ1-4): GAGVSQSPRYKVAKRGQDVALRCDPISGHVSLFWYQQALGQGPEFLTYFQNEAQLDKSGLPSDRFFAERPEGSVSTLKIQRTQQEDSAVYLCASSLGQGNEKRFFGSGTQLSVL.

This clonotype was seen more than once but under ten times. V and J are TRBV6-6 and TRBJ2-1; 12 nucleotides align to TRBD2. CDR3 length: 17 residues. Germline CDR1 MNHNY, CDR2 SVGAGI (reference sequence). V lost 4 bases, J lost 1 base, and 5 bases stayed unmatched. The CDR3 bases are TGTGCCAGCAGTTCCCTGGGGACTAGCGGGTCCTACAATGAGCAGTTCTTC. Protein product: CASSSLGTSGSYNEQFF.

This chain connects TRBV7-8 to TRBJ2-7, with 10 bases matching TRBD1. The J segment lost 1 base and the V segment lost 4 bases, leaving 7 bases of the junction unmatched. This CDR3 has 16 residues. Germline loops: CDR1 SGHVS, CDR2 FQNEAQ. CDR3 sequence reads: CASSSLGQGVSYEQYF. CDR3 nucleotide sequence: TGTGCCAGCAGCTCGCTCGGACAGGGGGTTTCCTACGAGCAGTACTTC.

This chain joins TRBV20-1 and TRBJ2-7; D is unclear. The CDR3 runs 11 residues. Trimming removed 5 bases from V and 6 bases from J, with 11 bases in between. Germline-derived CDR1 and CDR2 are DFQATT and SNEGSKA (reference sequence). Written as DNA, the CDR3 is TGCAGTGCTCGTGGGTTCAGCGAGCAGTACTTC. This encodes CSARGFSEQYF.

This clonotype has only a few counts. The chain employs TRBV7-2 and TRBJ2-5; TRBD2 aligns across 8 bases. The CDR3 is made up of 14 amino acids. The V gene's germline CDR1 is SGHTA and CDR2 FQGNSA. Unmatched junction bases numbered 8, after V lost 6 bases and J lost 5 bases. CDR3 coding DNA: TGTGCCAGCAGTCCGGGACTAGACGGGGAGACCCAGTACTTC. Translated: CASSPGLDGETQYF.

The chain couples TRBV7-2 to TRBJ1-6, with D uncertain. Per the germline V gene, CDR1 is SGHTA and CDR2 is FQGNSA. V lost 5 bases and J lost 9, with 14 bases in between. The CDR3 contains 14 residues. CDR3 bases: TGTGCCAGCAGCCTGGACCCGGCGGGTTCACCCCTCCACTTT. Its protein is CASSLDPAGSPLHF.

The chain links TRBV9 to TRBJ2-3, with no clear D. This CDR3 has 16 amino acids. V gave up 4 bases and J gave up 0 bases, with 15 bases separating them. In germline, CDR1 is SGDLS, CDR2 YYNGEE. CDR3 sequence (DNA): TGTGCCAGCAGCCTCAACCTAGTCCTTAGCACAGATACGCAGTATTTT. Translating gives CASSLNLVLSTDTQYF.

As for this clonotype: A read error may be the cause here, since a much bigger clone is one base away. The chain links TRBV6-5 to TRBJ2-7; 13 bases fit TRBD2. V shed 6 bases and J 4 bases; nucleotides not matched to a gene: 6. Germline CDR1 and CDR2: MNHEY and SVGAGI. The CDR3 runs to 15 residues. CDR3 region: CASRTGLAGRYEQYF. In DNA, the CDR3 is TGTGCCAGCAGAACGGGACTAGCGGGGAGGTACGAGCAGTACTTC.

This rearrangement joins TRBV6-6 to TRBJ2-3; the match to TRBD1 covers 11 bases. Germline lookup yields CDR1 MNHNY and CDR2 SVGAGI (reference sequence). CDR3 size: 15 residues. Trimming took 6 bases from V and 4 from J; bases not matched to a gene: 6. Written as DNA, the CDR3 is TGTGCCAGCAGGACCCGGACAGGGGGCCCAGATACGCAGTATTTT. It is translated as CASRTRTGGPDTQYF.